Detailed here is one TCR beta chain. Its antigen is undetermined. RNA was extracted from bulk tissue without any cell sorting. More than 3 cm separated this lung sample from the edge of the tumor. Trimming took 4 bases from V and 4 from J, leaving 8 bases between them. This CDR3 spans 13 amino acids. Looked up from germline, CDR1 is MNHEY and CDR2 is SVGAGI. The library came from three nested PCR rounds adapted from ARM-PCR protocols. TCRdb reprocessed the multiplex PCR reads via MiXCR and lists one record per CDR3 protein. The sample contains some 80,000 distinct CDR3 sequences, about 82% of which appear only once. This specimen comes from a study of tumor and adjacent non-tumor tissue in lung cancer. About the research overall: There were around eleven adenocarcinoma, 2 squamous cell carcinoma and 1 small cell lung cancer cases.

Study findings and constraints: Higher tumor TCR diversity was associated with shorter survival.

The chain employs TRBV6-5 and TRBJ1-5, with unresolved D. The receptor's source is a man in his sixties with non-small cell lung cancer. The sample comprised distant non-tumor lung tissue. CDR3 coding DNA: TGTGCCAGCAGTTTAATGGAAAATCAGCCCCAGCATTTT. Its protein is CASSLMENQPQHF.